The 5 T cell receptor beta chains in this list originate from one sample, sequenced in a study of cytomegalovirus exposure and HLA in healthy donors. Vbeta (60) and Jbeta (13) primers were used in the PCR. The method was immunoSEQ multiplex PCR; TCRdb's version includes in-frame clones alone and lacks a portion of them. Here the sample spans 150,000 to 180,000 clones, about 68% being singletons. Sequenced: PBMCs. These receptors were taken from a young man in good health and CMV-seronegative.

This rearrangement joins TRBV7-9 to TRBJ1-2, with 8 bases fitting TRBD1. The CDR3 is 14 residues long. Germline assignment: CDR1 SEHNR and CDR2 FQNEAQ (reference sequence). The J segment lost 7 bases and the V segment lost 2 bases, leaving 6 bases of the junction unmatched. The CDR3 loop is CASSLSGQGSGYTF. CDR3 bases: TGTGCCAGCAGCTTATCAGGACAGGGAAGTGGCTACACCTTC.

The CDR3 DNA reads as TGTGCCAGCAAGACTAGCGGACGGTCCGATACGCAGTATTTT. This encodes CASKTSGRSDTQYF. This chain links TRBV2 with TRBJ2-3; TRBD2 matches 9 bases. Germline V gene lookup returns CDR1 SNHLY and CDR2 FYNNEI. This CDR3 region has 14 residues. V was pared by 7 bases and J by 6 bases, with 8 bases of the junction left unmatched. Based on the CDR3 plus reference TRBV2 and TRBJ2-3, the full variable domain is EPEVTQTPSHQVTQMGQEVILRCVPISNHLYFYWYRQILGQKVEFLVSFYNNEISEKSEIFDDQFSVERPDGSNFTLKIRSTKLEDSAMYFCASKTSGRSDTQYFGPGTRLTVL.

Points on this clone: One end of the junction varies from germline; a read error may be responsible. The rearrangement joins TRBV7-9 to TRBJ1-4; D is unresolved. This CDR3 region has 14 residues. CDR1 SEHNR and CDR2 FQNEAQ come from the germline V gene (reference sequence). CDR3 loop: CSSTSSGSLAQLFF. Written as DNA, the CDR3 is TGTTCCAGCACCTCATCCGGGTCCCTCGCGCAACTGTTTTTT.

The CDR3 DNA reads as TGTGCCAGCATCCCGAGGCGGGGCGACCAAGAGACCCAGTACTTC. Translation gives CASIPRRGDQETQYF. The J gene is TRBJ2-5, the V gene TRBV2, with a possible D match to TRBD2 (6 bases). The V end lost 7 bases, the J end lost 0 bases, and 15 bases lay between the germline ends. The CDR3 totals 15 residues. Germline V gene lookup returns CDR1 SNHLY and CDR2 FYNNEI.

The chain uses TRBV18 and TRBJ2-1; 9 bases line up with TRBD1. V lost 6 bases and J lost 6; bases outside the gene matches: 9. The CDR3 length is 15 residues. The germline V gene encodes CDR1 KGHSH and CDR2 LQKENI. The DNA for the CDR3 is TGTGCCAGCTCCCTGGGACAGGGAGGGGGCAATGAGCAGTTCTTC. This codes for CASSLGQGGGNEQFF.